This T cell receptor (beta chain) stems from a study of blood T cell repertoires in COVID-19. Study-level background: Sources were T cells, B-cell-depleted T cells, or PBMCs; the material itself was cDNA or gDNA.

Clones were sequenced by immunoSEQ multiplex PCR, and TCRdb holds only the in-frame ones, with some missing. The data contain around 190,000 clones, roughly four fifths of them singletons. Trimming took 8 bases from V and 2 from J; bases not matched to a gene: 2. The CDR3 runs to 14 residues. CDR1 and CDR2 from the germline V gene are KGHDR and SFDVKD. Seattle participants joined during active infection and were tracked over time. The sample consisted of peripheral blood. This TCR was sampled from a woman aged 70-85 years with COVID-19, enrolled during active disease. The chain employs TRBV24-1 and TRBJ2-2; 9 positions agree with TRBD1. The CDR3 coding sequence is TGTGCCACCATGGGACAGGGAAACACCGGGGAGCTGTTTTTT. It encodes CATMGQGNTGELFF.